This is a list of T cell receptor beta chains from one sample in a study of blood T cell repertoires in COVID-19. The method was immunoSEQ multiplex PCR; TCRdb's version includes in-frame clones alone and lacks a portion of them. This sample has 310,000 or so clones, with 90% found just once. Sequencing was done on a sample of PBMCs or T cells enriched from blood (not recorded which). The receptors originated from a woman aged 18 to 35 with acute COVID-19. CDR3s include the opening cysteine and the closing phenylalanine or tryptophan. The D gene is left open where the match is weak. Some rows mark clone size as missing; the rest say once, few, many or name a class of expanded clone.

J: TRBJ1-5
D: TRBD1
size: .
V: TRBV28
DNA: TGTGCCAGCAGTTTAGACAGGGGGCAGTTTCAGCCCCAGCATTTT
CDR3: CASSLDRGQFQPQHF

J: TRBJ2-1
D: TRBD2
size: .
V: TRBV12-3/TRBV12-4
DNA: TGTGCCAGCGGCCGACTAGCGGTGCAGTTCTTC
CDR3: CASGRLAVQFF

J: TRBJ2-7
D: TRBD1
size: .
V: TRBV5-1
DNA: TGCGCCAGCAGCTGGGGACAGGGGATGCTCTACGAGCAGTACTTC
CDR3: CASSWGQGMLYEQYF

J: TRBJ1-4
D: .
size: .
V: TRBV7-2
DNA: TGTGCCAGCAGCTCACGGACTGCAACTAATGAAAAACTGTTTTTT
CDR3: CASSSRTATNEKLFF

J: TRBJ2-7
D: .
size: .
V: TRBV1
DNA: TGCACCAGCAGGGCCCCGGGACTAGCGGGAGGAGGGTCCGAGCAGTACTTC
CDR3: CTSRAPGLAGGGSEQYF

J: TRBJ2-2
D: .
size: .
V: TRBV18
DNA: TGTGCCAGCTCACCCGGGACTCATAGGGTCGGGGAGCTGTTTTTT
CDR3: CASSPGTHRVGELFF

J: TRBJ2-5
D: TRBD2
size: .
V: TRBV25-1
DNA: TGTGCCAGCAGTGAACTAGCGGGAGAAGAGACCCAGTACTTC
CDR3: CASSELAGEETQYF

J: TRBJ1-1
D: .
size: .
V: TRBV5-1
DNA: TGCGCCAGCAGCAGTGGGACACTAGGGAACACTGAAGCTTTCTTT
CDR3: CASSSGTLGNTEAFF

J: TRBJ1-1
D: .
size: .
V: TRBV5-1
DNA: TGCGCCAGCAGCTTGGGAGGGGGGAACACTGAAGCTTTCTTT
CDR3: CASSLGGGNTEAFF

J: TRBJ1-2
D: .
size: .
V: TRBV6-6
DNA: TGTGCCACCAACCAGGAGGGTCTGCGTGGCTACACCTTC
CDR3: CATNQEGLRGYTF

J: TRBJ1-3
D: .
size: .
V: TRBV19
DNA: TGTGCCAGTAGTATAAGGGCAGCGGGTCTCTCTGGAAACACCATATATTTT
CDR3: CASSIRAAGLSGNTIYF

J: TRBJ2-7
D: TRBD1
size: .
V: TRBV27
DNA: TGTGCCAGCAGACGGCCGCGACAGGGAACGAAGGGCGGCTACGAGCAGTACTTC
CDR3: CASRRPRQGTKGGYEQYF

J: TRBJ2-5
D: TRBD2
size: .
V: TRBV4-1
DNA: TGCGCCAGCAGCCAAGGTCTAGCGGGAGTTCGGGAGACCCAGTACTTC
CDR3: CASSQGLAGVRETQYF

J: TRBJ2-7
D: .
size: once
V: TRBV18
DNA: TGTGCCAGCTCACCATTCCAGGGGTGGGAGCAGTACTTC
CDR3: CASSPFQGWEQYF

J: TRBJ2-2
D: .
size: few
V: TRBV21-1
DNA: TGTGCCAGCAGCAACGGACTAGCAGGGGACACCGGGGAGCTGTTTTTT
CDR3: CASSNGLAGDTGELFF

J: TRBJ2-1
D: TRBD2
size: .
V: TRBV7-9
DNA: TGTGCCAGCAGCTTAGCGCTGCCCGGGACTAGTCTGTTCTTC
CDR3: CASSLALPGTSLFF

J: TRBJ1-3
D: TRBD1
size: once
V: TRBV5-4
DNA: TGTGCCAGCAGCTGGACAGGGGGAAACACCATATATTTT
CDR3: CASSWTGGNTIYF

J: TRBJ2-1
D: .
size: .
V: TRBV28
DNA: TGTGCCAGCAGTTTGGCGGGCGGAAACAATGAGCAGTTCTTC
CDR3: CASSLAGGNNEQFF

J: TRBJ2-1
D: TRBD2
size: once
V: TRBV2
DNA: TGTGCCAGCATCCGGTCCGGGGGGTCATACAATGAGCAGTTCTTC
CDR3: CASIRSGGSYNEQFF

J: TRBJ2-7
D: TRBD2
size: .
V: TRBV15
DNA: TGTGCCACCAGCAGGGGGACTAGCGGGAGCCACGAGCAGTACTTC
CDR3: CATSRGTSGSHEQYF

J: TRBJ2-1
D: TRBD2
size: .
V: TRBV30
DNA: TGTGCCTGGAGCGACGAAACGGGACTAGGGTCCTACAATGAGCAGTTCTTC
CDR3: CAWSDETGLGSYNEQFF

J: TRBJ2-2
D: TRBD1
size: .
V: TRBV15
DNA: TGTGCCACCAGCCCCGGACAGGGGAGAATGGCCGGGGAGCTGTTTTTT
CDR3: CATSPGQGRMAGELFF

J: TRBJ1-1
D: .
size: .
V: TRBV29-1
DNA: TGCAGCGTTATCTTGGGGAGCTCCCTGAACACTGAAGCTTTCTTT
CDR3: CSVILGSSLNTEAFF

J: TRBJ2-7
D: TRBD1
size: .
V: TRBV5-1
DNA: TGCGCCAGCAGTCCCGAGGGGGCCCTCTCCTACGAGCAGTACTTC
CDR3: CASSPEGALSYEQYF

J: TRBJ1-1
D: .
size: .
V: TRBV19
DNA: TGTGCCAGTAGTATCGGCAGGGGAGAACCCGCCACTGAAGCTTTCTTT
CDR3: CASSIGRGEPATEAFF

J: TRBJ1-2
D: TRBD1
size: .
V: TRBV3-1/TRBV3-2
DNA: TGTGCCAGCAGCCAAGGGACAGGGCGCTATGGCTACACCTTC
CDR3: CASSQGTGRYGYTF

J: TRBJ2-7
D: .
size: .
V: TRBV29-1
DNA: TGCAGCGTTGTAAGAGCACCGGGAGTCGAATCCTACGAGCAGTACTTC
CDR3: CSVVRAPGVESYEQYF

J: TRBJ1-2
D: .
size: .
V: TRBV28
DNA: TGTGCCAGCAGTTCGCCTGGACAGTTTGACTATGGCTACACCTTC
CDR3: CASSSPGQFDYGYTF

J: TRBJ2-5
D: .
size: .
V: TRBV7-2
DNA: TGTGCCAGCAGCTTAGGCCCCCAGGGTCCAGGACCGACGGGGACCCAGTACTTC
CDR3: CASSLGPQGPGPTGTQYF

J: TRBJ2-5
D: TRBD1
size: .
V: TRBV18
DNA: TGTGCCAGCTCACCATCCCCCCCAGGGGGCGGGGAGACCCAGTACTTC
CDR3: CASSPSPPGGGETQYF

J: TRBJ2-7
D: TRBD1
size: few
V: TRBV7-9
DNA: TGTGCCAGCAGCTTTCTCGATCTTATGGACAGGAGCTACGAGCAGTACTTC
CDR3: CASSFLDLMDRSYEQYF

J: TRBJ2-1
D: .
size: .
V: TRBV28
DNA: TGTGCCAGCTCCGCGGGTTCGTACAATGAGCAGTTCTTC
CDR3: CASSAGSYNEQFF

J: TRBJ2-2
D: .
size: .
V: TRBV30
DNA: TGTGCCTGGAGTCTTGGCTACACCGGGGAGCTGTTTTTT
CDR3: CAWSLGYTGELFF

J: TRBJ2-7
D: TRBD2
size: .
V: TRBV11-2
DNA: TGTGCCAGCAGCTTAGTAGCGGGAGTACGGGAGCAGTACTTC
CDR3: CASSLVAGVREQYF

J: TRBJ2-7
D: .
size: .
V: TRBV18
DNA: TGTGCCAGCTCACCCTCGGGTCTAGCGAATTACGAGCAGTACTTC
CDR3: CASSPSGLANYEQYF

J: TRBJ1-6
D: .
size: .
V: TRBV7-4
DNA: TGTGCCAGCAGCTTATATTTGGGTCGCCAGCCAGATCGGGAAGTCTCCTATAATTCACCCCTCCACTTT
CDR3: CASSLYLGRQPDREVSYNSPLHF

J: TRBJ1-2
D: .
size: .
V: TRBV27
DNA: TGTGCCAGCAGACCAGGCCGGGAGAATGATGGCTACACCTTC
CDR3: CASRPGRENDGYTF

J: TRBJ2-3
D: .
size: .
V: TRBV7-8
DNA: TGTGCCAGCAGCTTAGTTGGGGGGTTGAGCAGCACAGATACGCAGTATTTT
CDR3: CASSLVGGLSSTDTQYF

J: TRBJ1-5
D: TRBD1
size: .
V: TRBV19
DNA: TGTGCCAGTAGTCCACCCGGGACAGAGGTAACCCTTAGCAATCAGCCCCAGCATTTT
CDR3: CASSPPGTEVTLSNQPQHF

J: TRBJ2-1
D: TRBD2
size: .
V: TRBV7-6
DNA: TGTGCCAGCAGCTACCCTAGCGGGAGCTCCTACAATGAGCAGTTCTTC
CDR3: CASSYPSGSSYNEQFF

J: TRBJ2-3
D: TRBD2
size: .
V: TRBV5-6
DNA: TGTGCCAGCAGCTCGCCAGTAGCGGGAGGCAGAACAGATACGCAGTATTTT
CDR3: CASSSPVAGGRTDTQYF

J: TRBJ2-3
D: .
size: .
V: TRBV5-1
DNA: TGCGCCAGCAGCCAAGGACTATCTTCAGATACGCAGTATTTT
CDR3: CASSQGLSSDTQYF

J: TRBJ2-1
D: .
size: .
V: TRBV7-9
DNA: TGTGCCAGCAGCCCCGCGACAACGTCCTACAATGAGCAGTTCTTC
CDR3: CASSPATTSYNEQFF

J: TRBJ1-4
D: TRBD1
size: .
V: TRBV18
DNA: TGTGCCAGCTCACCACGGGACAGGGGGCAGGCTAATGAAAAACTGTTTTTT
CDR3: CASSPRDRGQANEKLFF

J: TRBJ2-7
D: .
size: .
V: TRBV6-5
DNA: TGTGCCAGCAGTTCTCCCCCGAGTGGCGAGCAGTACTTC
CDR3: CASSSPPSGEQYF

J: TRBJ2-7
D: .
size: .
V: TRBV2
DNA: TGTGCCAGCAGTGAGGGACACTTAAGCTCCTACGAGCAGTACTTC
CDR3: CASSEGHLSSYEQYF

J: TRBJ2-1
D: TRBD2
size: .
V: TRBV4-1
DNA: TGCGCCAGCAGCCAAGATTGGGGACTAGCGGGGGTTAATGAGCAGTTCTTC
CDR3: CASSQDWGLAGVNEQFF

J: TRBJ1-1
D: .
size: once
V: TRBV2
DNA: TGTGCCAGCAGTTATAGTCCCACTGAAGCTTTCTTT
CDR3: CASSYSPTEAFF

J: TRBJ1-1
D: .
size: .
V: TRBV10-3
DNA: TGTGCCATCACCGAAGCAGGGGCTATCTCTGAAGCTTTCTTT
CDR3: CAITEAGAISEAFF

J: TRBJ2-7
D: TRBD2
size: .
V: TRBV27
DNA: TGTGCCAGCGGTTTTGCGGGAGGACCCTACGAGCAGTACTTC
CDR3: CASGFAGGPYEQYF

J: TRBJ2-5
D: TRBD2
size: .
V: TRBV3-1/TRBV3-2
DNA: TGTGCCAGCAGCCAAGATCGCGGACTAGCCCAAGAGACCCAGTACTTC
CDR3: CASSQDRGLAQETQYF

J: TRBJ2-3
D: .
size: once
V: TRBV29-1
DNA: TGCAGCGTTGAACCCCGGTTCACAGATACGCAGTATTTT
CDR3: CSVEPRFTDTQYF

J: TRBJ1-3
D: TRBD1
size: .
V: TRBV28
DNA: TGTGCCAGCAGCGAGTACAGGGGTCGAGTAGCTGGAAACACCATATATTTT
CDR3: CASSEYRGRVAGNTIYF

J: TRBJ1-1
D: TRBD1
size: .
V: TRBV5-1
DNA: TGCGCCAGCAGGACAGGGGTCATGAACACTGAAGCTTTCTTT
CDR3: CASRTGVMNTEAFF

J: TRBJ1-1
D: .
size: .
V: TRBV18
DNA: TGTGCCAGCTCACCTTTTTCGGGGAGAAACACTGAAGCTTTCTTT
CDR3: CASSPFSGRNTEAFF